These T cell receptor beta chains were read from a single sample in a study of blood T cells in healthy people across ages. TCRdb called the 5' RACE reads again in MiXCR, with one record for every CDR3 protein. Of hundreds of thousands of distinct CDR3 sequences in the sample, 29% were seen once. The sequencing input was blood. The receptor source for this set is a woman older than 75 in good health. Both conserved end residues are part of each CDR3. D genes are given only for firm matches. Clone sizes are given selectively: once, few, many, or a class where the clone is expanded.

length	size	V	J	D	DNA	CDR3
14	many	TRBV7-6	TRBJ2-1	.	TGTGCCAGCAGCTTAGAACAAGGGGTCTATGAGCAGTTCTTC	CASSLEQGVYEQFF
15	many	TRBV6-1	TRBJ2-7	TRBD1	TGTGCCAGCAGTGAAGGCGGGACAGGGGTTTTGGAGCAGTACTTC	CASSEGGTGVLEQYF
14	many	TRBV11-2	TRBJ2-5	.	TGTGCCAGCAGCTTATTAATGTGGGGAGAGACCCAGTACTTC	CASSLLMWGETQYF
18	many	TRBV11-2	TRBJ2-3	TRBD2	TGTGCCAGCATCAACCCTAATTTAGCGGGACACAGCACAGATACGCAGTATTTT	CASINPNLAGHSTDTQYF
15	many	TRBV28	TRBJ1-2	TRBD1	TGTGCCAGCAGTTCCGGGACAGGGGTTCCGTATGGCTACACCTTC	CASSSGTGVPYGYTF
15	.	TRBV20-1	TRBJ1-1	TRBD1	TGCGGTGCCCAGAGGGGGCAGGGGACAAACACTGAAGCTTTCTTT	CGAQRGQGTNTEAFF
13	many	TRBV7-9	TRBJ2-3	.	TGTGCCAGCAGCTTAGAGAGCGGGGATACGCAGTATTTT	CASSLESGDTQYF
15	.	TRBV20-1	TRBJ2-3	TRBD1	TGCAGTGCTAGGACCGCCAGGGGGCGCACAGATACGCAGTATTTT	CSARTARGRTDTQYF
16	.	TRBV6-5	TRBJ1-2	.	TGTGCCACCATCCCAAGGCGGGGCAGTTTAAGCTCGGGGGGCACCTTC	CATIPRRGSLSSGGTF
15	many	TRBV12-3/TRBV12-4	TRBJ2-2	.	TGTGCCAGCAGTTTACAGGGCCCGAACACCGGGGAGCTGTTTTTT	CASSLQGPNTGELFF
14	many	TRBV6-5	TRBJ2-7	.	TGTGCCAGCAGTTACCAGGGGGGATCTTACGAGCAGTACTTC	CASSYQGGSYEQYF
16	many	TRBV25-1	TRBJ2-1	.	TGTGCCAGCAGTGAATATACTAGCCCGTCCTACAATGAGCAGTTCTTC	CASSEYTSPSYNEQFF
13	few	TRBV20-1	TRBJ2-3	.	TGCAGTGCTCCCCGGGGATTCACAGATACGCAGTATTTT	CSAPRGFTDTQYF
14	many	TRBV7-2	TRBJ2-5	.	TGTGCCAGCAGCCCCTACGGGGCAAAAGAGACCCAGTACTTC	CASSPYGAKETQYF
15	.	TRBV27	TRBJ2-7	.	TGTGCCAGCAGTTCCAACCGGGGCCTCTCCTACGAGCAGTACTTC	CASSSNRGLSYEQYF
13	.	TRBV27	TRBJ2-5	.	TGTGCCAGCATGGGGATGCCCGGCGATGAGCAGTACTTC	CASMGMPGDEQYF
13	.	TRBV20-1	TRBJ1-1	.	TGCAGTGCCCCAATGTCGGGGGGCACTGAAGCTTTCTTT	CSAPMSGGTEAFF
16	.	TRBV7-2	TRBJ2-2	.	TGTGCCAGCAGCTTATTCGCTCGGGCAGCTGGCGGGGAGCTGTTTTTT	CASSLFARAAGGELFF
16	few	TRBV6-2/TRBV6-3	TRBJ1-1	.	TGTGCCAGCAGCCTTCGACACCTTCGCTCGAACACTGAAGCTTTCTTT	CASSLRHLRSNTEAFF
11	few	TRBV25-1	TRBJ1-1	.	TGTGCCAGCAGTGCTTACACTGAAGCTTTCTTT	CASSAYTEAFF
18	few	TRBV4-1	TRBJ2-1	.	TGCGCCAGCAGCCAAGGTATATCGGGGGGCCGAAACTACAATGAGCAGTTCTTC	CASSQGISGGRNYNEQFF
14	many	TRBV20-1	TRBJ2-1	TRBD2	TGCAGTGCTAGCGGGGGGTCCTCCTACAATGAGCAGTTCTTC	CSASGGSSYNEQFF
13	.	TRBV2	TRBJ2-5	.	TGTGCCAGCAGTGCCTCCCGGGGGGAGACCCAGTACTTC	CASSASRGETQYF
16	many	TRBV21-1	TRBJ2-7	.	TGTGCCAGCAGCAAAACAGGGGGCCCCCACTCCTACGAGCAGTACTTC	CASSKTGGPHSYEQYF
15	many	TRBV29-1	TRBJ2-3	.	TGCAGCGCCCAAGGGGGGCGGGGCGGCACAGATACGCAGTATTTT	CSAQGGRGGTDTQYF
13	.	TRBV3-1	TRBJ1-1	.	TGTGCCAGCAGCCGTATACGGGACACTGAAGCTTTCTTT	CASSRIRDTEAFF
12	many	TRBV5-4	TRBJ2-7	.	TGTGCCAGCAGCTCCCCGGGGTCGGAGCAGTACTTC	CASSSPGSEQYF
16	many	TRBV20-1	TRBJ2-7	TRBD2	TGCAGTGCTAGAGAGGGTAGCGGGGGCCGCTCCTACGAGCAGTACTTC	CSAREGSGGRSYEQYF
15	many	TRBV9	TRBJ2-1	.	TGTGCCAGCAGCGTAGTCCCGGACAAGTACAATGAGCAGTTCTTC	CASSVVPDKYNEQFF
13	many	TRBV27	TRBJ1-2	TRBD1	TGTGCCAGCAGTTACAGGACAGGACATGGCTACACCTTC	CASSYRTGHGYTF
15	.	TRBV6-1	TRBJ2-7	TRBD1	TGTGCCAGCAGGGCGACAGGGAGAGGGCCCTACGAGCAGTACTTC	CASRATGRGPYEQYF
16	few	TRBV14	TRBJ1-1	.	TGTGCCAGCAGCCAAGTCTGGAGCCCCTCGAACACTGAAGCTTTCTTT	CASSQVWSPSNTEAFF
14	many	TRBV7-2	TRBJ2-1	TRBD1	TGTGCCAGCAGCTTAAGGCCCCAGGGGGACGAGCAGTTCTTC	CASSLRPQGDEQFF
13	.	TRBV30	TRBJ1-1	.	TGTGCCTGGAGTGGGTCACCGAACACTGAAGCTTTCTTT	CAWSGSPNTEAFF
13	.	TRBV18	TRBJ2-3	.	TGTGCCAGCTCACCAGGGGCCAGGGATACGCAGTATTTT	CASSPGARDTQYF
16	many	TRBV20-1	TRBJ2-5	.	TGCAGTGCTAGGGACCCCTTGACAGGCCAGGGAGAGACCCAGTACTTC	CSARDPLTGQGETQYF
13	few	TRBV20-1	TRBJ1-4	.	TGCAGTGCTACACAGGGTGGTAATGAAAAACTGTTTTTT	CSATQGGNEKLFF
15	many	TRBV5-6	TRBJ2-1	TRBD2	TGTGCCAGCAGCTTGTGGGCGGGGGTAAGAAATGAGCAGTTCTTC	CASSLWAGVRNEQFF
16	many	TRBV6-4	TRBJ2-3	TRBD2	TGTGCCAGCAGTCCGATTGGCGGGGGGGGCACAGATACGCAGTATTTT	CASSPIGGGGTDTQYF
14	many	TRBV7-9	TRBJ2-5	.	TGTGCCAGCAATCGGGGTTCAAAAGAGGAGACCCAGTACTTC	CASNRGSKEETQYF
16	many	TRBV6-2/TRBV6-3	TRBJ2-5	TRBD2	TGTGCCAGCAGATCCCCTAGCGGGGGGTACCAAGAGACCCAGTACTTC	CASRSPSGGYQETQYF
16	.	TRBV29-1	TRBJ2-1	TRBD2	TGCAGCTCGGGGACTAGCGGGATTTCCTCCTACGATGAGCAGTTCTTC	CSSGTSGISSYDEQFF
16	.	TRBV6-2/TRBV6-3	TRBJ2-5	.	TGTGCCAGCAGTTACTCAAGAGGGGCTTATCAAGAGACCCAGTACTTC	CASSYSRGAYQETQYF
17	many	TRBV7-2	TRBJ2-3	TRBD2	TGTGCCAACGCACCCGGGACTAGCTATTTCCAGGCGGATACGCAGTATTTT	CANAPGTSYFQADTQYF
16	once	TRBV15	TRBJ1-4	.	TGTGCCATCAGCAGCTTCTACATAGCCACTAATGAAAAACTGTTTTTT	CAISSFYIATNEKLFF
15	few	TRBV3-1	TRBJ1-6	TRBD1	TGTGCCAGCAACGCACAGGGGCGAGGGATCTCACCCCTCCACTTT	CASNAQGRGISPLHF
15	.	TRBV21-1	TRBJ2-2	.	TGTGCCAGCTGTGGGACACCACCAGGATCCGGGGAGCTGTTTTTT	CASCGTPPGSGELFF
15	.	TRBV7-2	TRBJ2-7	TRBD2	TGTGCCAGCAGCCGTCTGGGTAGCGGGGTAAGCGAGCAGTACTTC	CASSRLGSGVSEQYF
16	few	TRBV6-5	TRBJ2-7	TRBD1	TGTGCCAGCAGTCAACCCCCGGGACAGGGGGCCGACGAGCAGTACTTC	CASSQPPGQGADEQYF
13	few	TRBV30	TRBJ1-2	TRBD1	TGTGCCTGGAGTCCGGGACAGAGGAATGGCTACACCTTC	CAWSPGQRNGYTF
15	many	TRBV6-5	TRBJ2-3	.	TGTGCCAGCAGGGCTCCTCGGAACCCCACAGATACGCAGTATTTT	CASRAPRNPTDTQYF
11	few	TRBV6-5	TRBJ1-1	.	TGTGCCAGCACCAAAGACACTGAAGCTTTCTTT	CASTKDTEAFF
14	many	TRBV6-5	TRBJ2-1	TRBD2	TGTGCCAGCAGCAAGCGGGGGGGAACTTTTGAGCAGTTCTTC	CASSKRGGTFEQFF